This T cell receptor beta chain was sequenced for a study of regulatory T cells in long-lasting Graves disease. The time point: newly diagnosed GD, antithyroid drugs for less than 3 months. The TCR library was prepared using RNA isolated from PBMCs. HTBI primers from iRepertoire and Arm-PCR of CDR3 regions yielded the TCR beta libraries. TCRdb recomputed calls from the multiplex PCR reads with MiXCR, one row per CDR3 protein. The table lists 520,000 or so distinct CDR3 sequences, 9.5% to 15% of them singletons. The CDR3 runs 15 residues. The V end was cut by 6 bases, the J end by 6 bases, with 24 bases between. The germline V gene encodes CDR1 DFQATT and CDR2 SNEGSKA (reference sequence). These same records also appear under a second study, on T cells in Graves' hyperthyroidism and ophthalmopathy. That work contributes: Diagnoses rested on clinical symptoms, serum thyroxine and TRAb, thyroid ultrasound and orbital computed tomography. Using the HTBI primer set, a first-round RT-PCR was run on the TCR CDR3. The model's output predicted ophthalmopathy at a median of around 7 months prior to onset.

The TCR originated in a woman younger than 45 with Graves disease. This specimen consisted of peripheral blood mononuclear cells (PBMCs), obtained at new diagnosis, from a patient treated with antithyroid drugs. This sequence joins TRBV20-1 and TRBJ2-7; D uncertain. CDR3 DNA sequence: TGCAGTGCATCGATCTTTAACACTAAATCCACCGAGCAGTACTTC. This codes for CSASIFNTKSTEQYF.